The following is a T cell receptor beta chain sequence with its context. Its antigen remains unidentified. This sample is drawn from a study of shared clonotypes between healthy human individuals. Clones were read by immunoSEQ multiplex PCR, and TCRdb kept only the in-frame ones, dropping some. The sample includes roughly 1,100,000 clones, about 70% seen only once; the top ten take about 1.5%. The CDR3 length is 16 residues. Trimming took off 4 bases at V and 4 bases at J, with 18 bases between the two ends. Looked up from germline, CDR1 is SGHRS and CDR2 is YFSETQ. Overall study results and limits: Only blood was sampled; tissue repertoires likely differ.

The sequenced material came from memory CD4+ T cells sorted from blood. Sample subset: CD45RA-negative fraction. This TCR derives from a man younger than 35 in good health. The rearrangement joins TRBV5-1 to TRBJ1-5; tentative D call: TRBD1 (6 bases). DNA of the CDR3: TGCGCCAGCAGCCCCGGGAGGGGGGGGCCGAATCAGCCCCAGCATTTT. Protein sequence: CASSPGRGGPNQPQHF.